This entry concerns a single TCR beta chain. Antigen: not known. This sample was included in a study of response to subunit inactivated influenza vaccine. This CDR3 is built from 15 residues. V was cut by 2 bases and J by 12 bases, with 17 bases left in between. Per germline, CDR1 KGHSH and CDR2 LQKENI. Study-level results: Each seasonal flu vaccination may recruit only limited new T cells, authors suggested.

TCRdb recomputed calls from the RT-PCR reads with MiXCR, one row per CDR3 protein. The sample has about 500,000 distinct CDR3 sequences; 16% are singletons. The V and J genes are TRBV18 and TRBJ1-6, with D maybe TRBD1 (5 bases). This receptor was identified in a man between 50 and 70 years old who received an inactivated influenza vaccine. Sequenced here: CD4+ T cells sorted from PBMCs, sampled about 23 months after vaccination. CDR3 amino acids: CASSPGTQGSGPLHF. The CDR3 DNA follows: TGTGCCAGCTCACCAGGGACTCAGGGATCTGGACCCCTCCACTTT.